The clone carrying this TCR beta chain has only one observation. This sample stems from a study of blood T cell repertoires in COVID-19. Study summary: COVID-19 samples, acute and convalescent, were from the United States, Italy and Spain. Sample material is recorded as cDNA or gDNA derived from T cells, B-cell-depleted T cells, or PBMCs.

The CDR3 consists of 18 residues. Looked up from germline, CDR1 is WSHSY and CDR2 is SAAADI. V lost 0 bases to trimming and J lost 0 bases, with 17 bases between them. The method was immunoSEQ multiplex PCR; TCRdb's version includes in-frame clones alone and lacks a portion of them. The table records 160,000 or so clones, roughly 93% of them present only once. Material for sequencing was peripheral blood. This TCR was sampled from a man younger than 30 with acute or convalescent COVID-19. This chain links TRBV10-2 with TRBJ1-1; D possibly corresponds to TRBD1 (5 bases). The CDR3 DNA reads TGCGCCAGCAGTGAGTCGAGGAAGGGGATCCCCTTGAACACTGAAGCTTTCTTT. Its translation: CASSESRKGIPLNTEAFF.